The rows below give T cell receptor beta chains drawn from one sample of a study of cytomegalovirus exposure and HLA in healthy donors. Repertoires were generated with immunoSEQ multiplex PCR, while TCRdb's copy carries only in-frame clones and drops some. Counted here are about 140,000 clones, roughly three quarters occurring once; the ten biggest clones make up 2.5% to 3.5%. The sample consisted of PBMCs. The receptors stem from a man aged 35 to 55 in good health and CMV-seronegative. Each CDR3 is given with its conserved first and last residue. The D gene is left open where the match is weak. The size entry is marked missing in some rows and otherwise reads once, few, many or a size class.

TRBJ1-1 | . | TRBV7-2 | . | TGTGCCAGCAGCTTGTTTCTTGAAGCTTTCTTT | CASSLFLEAFF
TRBJ1-1 | TRBD1 | TRBV5-8 | . | TGTGCCAGCAGCCGATATACAGGGGGAAACGACAACACTGAAGCTTTCTTT | CASSRYTGGNDNTEAFF
TRBJ1-1 | . | TRBV5-5 | . | TGTGCCAGCAGCTTCGGGGGAGACACTGAAGCTTTCTTT | CASSFGGDTEAFF
TRBJ2-5 | . | TRBV4-2 | . | TGTGCCAGCAGCCAAGATAGACAGATCCAAGAGACCCAGTACTTC | CASSQDRQIQETQYF
TRBJ1-4 | . | TRBV5-1 | . | TGCGCCAGCAGCTTGTCCGGAGCCAAAGCAACTAATGAAAAACTGTTTTTT | CASSLSGAKATNEKLFF
TRBJ1-1 | TRBD1 | TRBV11-2 | . | TGTGCCAGCAGCTCGGGGGACAGGGGCCCTGAAGCTTTCTTT | CASSSGDRGPEAFF
TRBJ1-2 | TRBD1 | TRBV28 | . | TGTGCCAGCAGGATGACAGGGGGGAGGAGCTACACCTTC | CASRMTGGRSYTF
TRBJ2-1 | TRBD2 | TRBV28 | once | TGTGCCAGCAGTCTAGCGGGAGAAGGTCTCAGGAATGAGCAGTTCTTC | CASSLAGEGLRNEQFF
TRBJ2-5 | TRBD1 | TRBV19 | . | TGTGCCAGCGGACAGGCTGTTTTGGAGACCCAGTACTTC | CASGQAVLETQYF
TRBJ1-1 | TRBD1 | TRBV7-2 | once | TGTGCCAGCAGCTTAGTAGGGGGCCTGGAAACTGAAGCTTTCTTT | CASSLVGGLETEAFF
TRBJ2-2 | TRBD2 | TRBV5-1 | . | TGCGCCAGCAGCTTGGCGGCGGGAGGGCCCACCGGGGAGCTGTTTTTT | CASSLAAGGPTGELFF
TRBJ1-1 | TRBD1 | TRBV6-6 | few | TGTGCCAGCAGACCGGGACAGCACACTGAAGCTTTCTTT | CASRPGQHTEAFF
TRBJ2-1 | TRBD2 | TRBV7-2 | . | TGTGCCAGCAGCTTAGCGGGGGGGAGGTACAATGAGCAGTTCTTC | CASSLAGGRYNEQFF
TRBJ2-6 | TRBD1 | TRBV6-5 | . | TGTGCCAGCAGTACCTACAGGGGGCAGGGGGCGACTTTC | CASSTYRGQGATF
TRBJ2-7 | TRBD2 | TRBV4-2 | . | TGTGCCAGCAGCCAAGCGGACTCGGAACTAGCGGGGACCTCCTACGAGCAGTACTTC | CASSQADSELAGTSYEQYF
TRBJ1-5 | TRBD1 | TRBV5-1 | . | TGCGCCAGCAGCTACTTCCGGGACAGGGGGCGGGAGCCCCAGCATTTT | CASSYFRDRGREPQHF
TRBJ2-1 | TRBD2 | TRBV7-9 | . | TGTGCCAGCAGCCCGATCGGTGGTAGCGGGGGTTCTCCGCAGTTCTTC | CASSPIGGSGGSPQFF
TRBJ1-1 | . | TRBV9 | once | TGTGCCAGCAGCCCTCAGACGGGGAACACTGAAGCTTTCTTT | CASSPQTGNTEAFF
TRBJ2-1 | TRBD2 | TRBV5-6 | . | TGTGCCAGCAGCTTGCGGGACTACTCCTACAATGAGCAGTTCTTC | CASSLRDYSYNEQFF
TRBJ1-4 | . | TRBV27 | once | TGTGCCAGCAGTTTATCAGGGAGCCGGGGGGAAAAACTGTTTTTT | CASSLSGSRGEKLFF
TRBJ1-4 | . | TRBV30 | . | TGTGCCTGGTTAAACAGTCTAAATGAAAAACTGTTTTTT | CAWLNSLNEKLFF
TRBJ1-1 | . | TRBV30 | . | TGTGCAGGAGGGACCACTTCCACTGAAGCTTTCTTT | CAGGTTSTEAFF
TRBJ1-2 | TRBD1 | TRBV27 | . | TGTGCCAGCGTAGGGACAGGGGGTCAGGGCGGCTACACCTTC | CASVGTGGQGGYTF
TRBJ2-2 | . | TRBV13 | . | TGTGCCAGCAGCCCGGGAGAAGGGGGCGATTCCGGGGAGCTGTTTTTT | CASSPGEGGDSGELFF
TRBJ2-7 | . | TRBV11-3 | many | TGTGCCAGCAGCCCTTACGGGACCTACGAGCAGTACTTC | CASSPYGTYEQYF
TRBJ2-5 | . | TRBV30 | . | TGTGCCTGGAGCGGGCAGGGAGAGACCCAGTACTTC | CAWSGQGETQYF
TRBJ1-2 | TRBD1 | TRBV7-9 | few | TGTGCCAGCAGCTTATACGGACAGGGCCAGGGCTACACCTTC | CASSLYGQGQGYTF
TRBJ2-7 | TRBD1 | TRBV4-3 | . | TGCGCCAGCAGCCAAGACTGGACAGGGGCCTACGAGCAGTACTTC | CASSQDWTGAYEQYF
TRBJ2-7 | TRBD1 | TRBV29-1 | . | TGCAGCGTTGTAGATATCCGGGACAGCCGCTACGAGCAGTACTTC | CSVVDIRDSRYEQYF
TRBJ1-5 | . | TRBV6-5 | . | TGTGCCAGCAGTCCTTTAGACAGAATCTACCAGCCCCAGCATTTT | CASSPLDRIYQPQHF
TRBJ2-3 | TRBD2 | TRBV30 | . | TGTGCCTGGAGTCTAGCGGGAGGTCGCACAGATACGCAGTATTTT | CAWSLAGGRTDTQYF
TRBJ1-1 | . | TRBV5-6 | . | TGTGCCAGCAGCTTGGGCGCCAACACTGAAGCTTTCTTT | CASSLGANTEAFF
TRBJ2-3 | . | TRBV7-2 | . | TGTGCCAGCAGCTTACCGTTTCCAGATACGCAGTATTTT | CASSLPFPDTQYF
TRBJ1-1 | . | TRBV27 | . | TGTGCCAGCAGTTTTATCGGTTGGAACACTGAAGCTTTCTTT | CASSFIGWNTEAFF
TRBJ2-5 | TRBD2 | TRBV9 | . | TGTGCCAGCAGCGTAGCTTCCGGGAGGGGGGAGACCCAGTACTTC | CASSVASGRGETQYF
TRBJ2-5 | TRBD1 | TRBV5-4 | . | TGTGCCAGCAGCGCCGACAGGGGGCGAAGGGAGACCCAGTACTTC | CASSADRGRRETQYF
TRBJ1-1 | TRBD1 | TRBV7-8 | . | TGTGCCAGCAGCGGGGTTGGGACAGGGTTCACTGAAGCTTTCTTT | CASSGVGTGFTEAFF
TRBJ2-7 | . | TRBV5-8 | . | TGTGCCAGCAGCCAGTATCGGGGGGAGCAGTACTTC | CASSQYRGEQYF